These 3 T cell receptor beta chains share one sample of origin, sequenced in a study of identical twins. Each CDR3 protein gets one entry after TCRdb re-called the 5' RACE reads with MiXCR. The sample includes 400,000 to 500,000 distinct CDR3 sequences, about a fifth seen only once; the top ten take around 12%. The sequenced material came from naive T cells sorted from blood. The receptor source for this set is a man between 50 and 59 years old in good health.

This clonotype has more than one count but fewer than ten. CDR3 sequence reads: CASSPNSGPETQYF. The DNA of the CDR3 is TGTGCCAGCAGCCCGAACTCCGGACCTGAGACCCAGTACTTC. The chain links TRBV7-2 to TRBJ2-5; the D is unclear. Germline V gene sequence: CDR1 SGHTA, CDR2 FQGNSA. The CDR3 runs 14 residues. Trimming stripped 5 bases from V and 5 bases from J, with 15 bases between.

In its sample, this clonotype was seen once. This chain uses TRBV20-1 with TRBJ2-1, with D possibly being TRBD1 (6 bases). Trimming removed 5 bases from V and 2 bases from J, with 13 bases in between. The CDR3 is 14 residues long. Germline CDR1 DFQATT, CDR2 SNEGSKA (reference sequence). The DNA for the CDR3 is TGCAGTGCTGACTCAGGGGCAACCTACAATGAGCAGTTCTTC. Residues: CSADSGATYNEQFF.

This chain connects TRBV3-1 to TRBJ2-7; D may be TRBD1 or TRBD2 (5 bases each). This CDR3 is built from 17 residues. Germline V CDR1 and CDR2: LGHDT, YNNKEL (reference sequence). V lost 4 bases and J 2 bases, leaving 21 bases between the germline ends. The CDR3 DNA reads TGTGCCAGCAGCCCGTTTCTAATGGGACGGGAAGCCTACGAGCAGTACTTC. Translation: CASSPFLMGREAYEQYF.